The 21 T cell receptor beta chains listed next were all sequenced from one sample in a study of regulatory T cells in long-lasting Graves disease listed by TCRdb under 2021. Library creation used multiplex PCR. The instrument given in TCRdb is Illumina HiSeq 4000. iRepertoire HTBI primers and Arm-PCR amplification of CDR3 regions were used to construct TCR beta libraries. Using fastp at Q25 and MiXCR, TCRdb reprocessed the public reads and kept productive beta chains. Every CDR3 protein is listed once, alongside the most common genes and DNA of its rows. This sample has around 460,000 distinct CDR3 sequences in its table, and 22% of those were observed once. About an eighth of the sample belongs to the ten largest clones. This specimen's time point label, per the study, means: persistent/refractory GD, antithyroid drugs over 5 years with positive TRAb. For both TCR sequencing and RNA sequencing, RNA was extracted from PBMCs using TRIzol.

Sequencing used peripheral blood mononuclear cells (PBMCs), obtained when the disease was refractory, from a patient treated with antithyroid drugs. All receptors come from a female donor with Graves disease.

In this sample, this clonotype turned up many times. The DNA for the CDR3 is TGTGCCAGCAGACAACGGGGGGATGAAGCTTTCTTT. It specifies CASRQRGDEAFF. The chain carries TRBV6-1 and TRBJ1-1; tentatively, D is TRBD1 (5 bases). Trimming left V 6 bases short and J 7 bases short, with 12 bases between. The CDR3 consists of 12 residues. Looked up from germline, CDR1 is MNHNS and CDR2 is SASEGT.

This clonotype was picked up many times. The gene calls are TRBV7-2 and TRBJ1-1; D perhaps matches TRBD1 (5 bases). Trimming removed 3 bases from V and 2 bases from J, with 13 bases in between. This CDR3 is 15 amino acids long. Germline loops: CDR1 SGHTA, CDR2 FQGNSA. CDR3 protein: CASSLWGTGNTEAFF. The CDR3 region has the DNA TGTGCCAGCAGCTTGTGGGGGACCGGAAACACTGAAGCTTTCTTT.

The sample holds many counts of this clonotype. The chain is built from TRBV28 and TRBJ1-1; D not resolved. Per the germline V gene, CDR1 is MDHEN and CDR2 is SYDVKM. The V gene lost 7 bases and the J gene lost 3 bases, with 12 bases spanning the gap. The CDR3 is 13 amino acids. The CDR3 DNA is TGTGCCAGCAACAGACCTGGGGACACTGAAGCTTTCTTT. Translation gives CASNRPGDTEAFF.

This clonotype was counted only a few times. This may be a read error: a much more frequent sequence differs by one nucleotide. The chain joins TRBV7-6 to TRBJ2-2; unclear D gene. This CDR3 contains 12 residues. V lost 2 bases, J lost 5 bases, and 3 bases lay in between. Germline V lookup: CDR1 SGHVS, CDR2 FNYEAQ. This CDR3 is CASSLWTGELFF. The CDR3 DNA reads TGTGCCAGCAGCTTATGGACCGGGGAGCTGTTTTTT.

This clonotype was detected many times. The J gene is TRBJ2-5, the V gene TRBV20-1, with TRBD2 matching over 8 bases. With 5 bases clipped from V and 0 bases from J, the junction kept 2 bases outside the gene matches. In germline, CDR1 is DFQATT, CDR2 SNEGSKA (reference sequence). The CDR3 consists of 13 residues. The CDR3: CSAASGHQETQYF. The DNA for the CDR3 is TGCAGTGCTGCTAGCGGGCACCAAGAGACCCAGTACTTC.

This clonotype was picked up a small number of times. The V gene is TRBV11-1, the J gene TRBJ2-1; no definite D call. V was pared by 1 base and J by 4 bases, with 11 bases between. The germline gives CDR1 SGHAT, CDR2 FQDESV (reference sequence). The CDR3 sequence is 15 residues long. CDR3 in DNA: TGTGCCAGCAGCTTAGGGAAGGGAACTTACAATGAGCAGTTCTTC. Encoded protein: CASSLGKGTYNEQFF.

In its sample, this clonotype was seen many times. V is TRBV28 and J is TRBJ2-7; 7 nucleotides match TRBD1. Germline V lookup: CDR1 MDHEN, CDR2 SYDVKM. The CDR3 runs to 12 residues. Unmatched junction bases numbered 6, after V lost 7 bases and J lost 6 bases. The CDR3 loop is CASTTGSREQYF. CDR3 sequence (DNA): TGTGCCAGCACGACAGGGTCGCGCGAGCAGTACTTC.

This clonotype was seen ten or more times. The genes are TRBV27 and TRBJ1-5, with D possibly being TRBD1 (5 bases). The CDR3 spans 16 residues. Germline V gives CDR1 MNHEY, CDR2 SMNVEV (reference sequence). Trimming took off 1 base at V and 3 bases at J, with 13 bases between the two ends. The CDR3 spells CASSLYDSRDNQPQHF. The CDR3 region has the DNA TGTGCCAGCAGTTTATACGACAGTAGGGACAATCAGCCCCAGCATTTT.

This clonotype was detected only a few times. The rearrangement joins TRBV12-3 or TRBV12-4 to TRBJ2-7; D is uncertain. Deletions cut 3 bases from V and 12 bases from J, with 12 bases between. This CDR3 is built from 11 residues. CDR3 protein: CASSLVGPGYF. The CDR3 DNA is TGTGCCAGCAGTTTGGTAGGACCGGGGTACTTC.

Worth noting for this clonotype: The junction and the germline gene differ at one end; a read error may be behind it. The CDR3 DNA reads as TGTGCCAGCAGCTCGATTCGGACCTATTCGAACACCGAGGAGCTGTTTTTT. This gives the protein CASSSIRTYSNTEELFF. This chain uses TRBV7-2 with TRBJ2-2; D is ambiguous. Germline-derived CDR1 and CDR2 are SGHTA and FQGNSA. This CDR3 region has 17 residues. Using reference TRBV7-2 and TRBJ2-2 for the parts outside the CDR3, the full variable domain is GAGVSQSPSNKVTEKGKDVELRCDPISGHTALYWYRQSLGQGLEFLIYFQGNSAPDKSGLPSDRFSAERTGGSVSTLTIQRTQQEDSAVYLCASSSIRTYSNTEELFFGEGSRLTVL.

This clonotype was picked up many times. The genes are TRBV7-2 and TRBJ1-6; D gene ambiguous. The V end was cut by 1 base, the J end by 8 bases, with 6 bases between. CDR1 SGHTA and CDR2 FQGNSA come from the germline V gene. This CDR3 spans 13 amino acids. The DNA for the CDR3 is TGTGCCAGCAGCTTAGGTCAGGATTCACCCCTCCACTTT. This codes for CASSLGQDSPLHF. Looking up the rest from reference TRBV7-2 and TRBJ1-6 gives the full variable domain: GAGVSQSPSNKVTEKGKDVELRCDPISGHTALYWYRQSLGQGLEFLIYFQGNSAPDKSGLPSDRFSAERTGGSVSTLTIQRTQQEDSAVYLCASSLGQDSPLHFGNGTRLTVT.

The CDR3 loop is CASSDRRQAARAYEQYF. For the CDR3, the DNA is TGTGCCAGCAGCGATCGCCGACAGGCAGCGAGAGCCTACGAGCAGTACTTC. This sequence joins TRBV11-2 and TRBJ2-7; D is perhaps TRBD1 (6 bases). V was cut by 5 bases and J by 2 bases, with 22 bases left in between. The germline V gene has CDR1 SGHAT and CDR2 FQNNGV. The CDR3 contains 17 residues.

The sample holds many counts of this clonotype. The V call is TRBV6-1, the J call TRBJ1-6; 7 nucleotides line up with TRBD1. CDR3 length equals 14 residues. Germline lookup yields CDR1 MNHNS and CDR2 SASEGT. Trimming removed 4 bases from V and 7 bases from J; junction bases left unmatched: 4. The CDR3 DNA reads as TGTGCCAGCAGTGCAGACAGGGCGAATTCACCCCTCCACTTT. The encoded protein is CASSADRANSPLHF.

This clonotype came up a few times. CDR3 sequence: CASSQGTDSNYGYTF. The DNA for the CDR3 is TGTGCCAGCAGCCAAGGGACAGATTCTAACTATGGCTACACCTTC. V and J are TRBV3-1 and TRBJ1-2; weak D call: TRBD1 (6 bases). With 1 base removed from V and 0 bases from J, the gap between germline ends came to 9 bases. Germline V gene lookup returns CDR1 LGHDT and CDR2 YNNKEL (reference sequence). CDR3 length: 15 amino acids.

The genes are TRBV28 and TRBJ2-5, with 10 bases aligning to TRBD1. This CDR3 spans 21 amino acids. Losses at the gene ends were 6 bases for V and 5 bases for J; bases not matched to a gene: 27. Germline lookup yields CDR1 MDHEN and CDR2 SYDVKM. CDR3 loop: CASSQGLGTGVIRAAVETQYF. Written as DNA, the CDR3 is TGTGCCAGCAGCCAGGGGCTTGGGACAGGGGTTATCCGAGCGGCGGTGGAGACCCAGTACTTC. The full variable domain, in which reference TRBV28 and TRBJ2-5 provide the parts outside the CDR3, is DVKVTQSSRYLVKRTGEKVFLECVQDMDHENMFWYRQDPGLGLRLIYFSYDVKMKEKGDIPEGYSVSREKKERFSLILESASTNQTSMYLCASSQGLGTGVIRAAVETQYFGPGTRLLVL.

In its sample, this clonotype was seen many times. The V call is TRBV6-5, the J call TRBJ2-5; D is unresolved. This CDR3 has 13 residues. Trimming removed 2 bases from V and 5 bases from J, with 9 bases in between. Germline V gene data show CDR1 as MNHEY and CDR2 as SVGAGI. The DNA of the CDR3 is TGTGCCAGCAGTTACGTGGGAAAGGAGACCCAGTACTTC. It codes for CASSYVGKETQYF.

The rearrangement links TRBV6-1 to TRBJ2-5, with a weak D call TRBD2 (5 bases). CDR3 size: 14 residues. The germline CDR1 and CDR2 sequences are MNHNS and SASEGT. V was cut by 4 bases and J by 1 base, with 10 bases left in between. Written as DNA, the CDR3 is TGTGCCAGCAGTGGAGGGCACATCCAAGAGACCCAGTACTTC. Translating it yields CASSGGHIQETQYF.

This chain links TRBV27 with TRBJ1-6; no clear D gene. Germline CDR1 MNHEY, CDR2 SMNVEV (reference sequence). The CDR3 has 16 amino acids. The germline V and J ends were trimmed by 5 bases and 3 bases, with 14 bases remaining between them. CDR3 in DNA: TGTGCCAGCAGTCCGCAGGCGGCCGACTATAATTCACCCCTCCACTTT. Amino acid sequence: CASSPQAADYNSPLHF.

This clonotype showed up many times. The V gene is TRBV29-1, the J gene TRBJ1-2, with 8 bases matching TRBD1. The CDR3 sequence is 14 residues long. With 0 bases clipped from V and 4 bases from J, the junction kept 4 bases outside the gene matches. Germline lookup yields CDR1 SQVTM and CDR2 ANQGSEA. The CDR3 coding sequence is TGCAGCGTTGAAGAAGAGGACAGGGCCTATGGCTACACCTTC. Its translation: CSVEEEDRAYGYTF.

In this sample, this clonotype turned up a few times. J is TRBJ1-1 and V is TRBV4-3; D uncertain. Germline CDR1 LGHNA, CDR2 YSLEER. The V end was cut by 0 bases, the J end by 2 bases, with 7 bases between. This CDR3 contains 14 residues. Written as DNA, the CDR3 is TGCGCCAGCAGCCAAGAATGGATAAACACTGAAGCTTTCTTT. This gives the protein CASSQEWINTEAFF.

The chain couples TRBV20-1 to TRBJ2-5; TRBD2 matches at 9 bases. Germline V gene lookup returns CDR1 DFQATT and CDR2 SNEGSKA (reference sequence). This CDR3 is built from 14 residues. V gave up 4 bases and J gave up 1 base; unmatched junction bases: 4. The CDR3 DNA reads TGCAGTGCTATACCTAGCGGGGTCCAAGAGACCCAGTACTTC. As protein: CSAIPSGVQETQYF.